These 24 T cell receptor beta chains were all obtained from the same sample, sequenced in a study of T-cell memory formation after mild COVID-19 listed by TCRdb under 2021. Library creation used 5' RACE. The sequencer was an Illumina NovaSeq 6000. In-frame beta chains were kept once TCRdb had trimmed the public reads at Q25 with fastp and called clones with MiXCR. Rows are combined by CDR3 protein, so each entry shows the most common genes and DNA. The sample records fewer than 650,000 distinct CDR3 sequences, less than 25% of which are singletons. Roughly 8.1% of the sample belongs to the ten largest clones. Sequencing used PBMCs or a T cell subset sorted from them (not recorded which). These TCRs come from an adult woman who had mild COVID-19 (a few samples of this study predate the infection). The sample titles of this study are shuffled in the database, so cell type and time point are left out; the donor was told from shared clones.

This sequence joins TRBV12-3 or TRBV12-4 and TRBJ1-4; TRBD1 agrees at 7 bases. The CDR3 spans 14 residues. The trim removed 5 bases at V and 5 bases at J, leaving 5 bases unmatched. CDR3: CASSMGQPNEKLFF. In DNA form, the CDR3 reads TGTGCCAGCAGTATGGGACAGCCGAATGAAAAACTGTTTTTT.

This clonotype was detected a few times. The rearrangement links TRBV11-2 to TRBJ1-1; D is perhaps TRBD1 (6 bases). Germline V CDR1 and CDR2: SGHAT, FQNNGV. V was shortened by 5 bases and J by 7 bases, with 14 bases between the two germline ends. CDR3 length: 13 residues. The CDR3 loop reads CASSGRGTGEAFF. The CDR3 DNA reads TGTGCCAGCAGCGGGAGGGGGACGGGTGAAGCTTTCTTT.

CDR3 sequence reads: CASSRGGTGGRPQHF. The DNA of the CDR3 is TGTGCCAGCAGCCGAGGGGGGACAGGGGGCCGGCCCCAGCATTTT. This rearrangement joins TRBV3-1 to TRBJ1-5; 12 nucleotides align to TRBD1. J was trimmed by 9 bases and V by 4 bases; bases with no gene match: 7. Germline V CDR1 and CDR2: LGHDT, YNNKEL (reference sequence). There are 15 residues in the CDR3.

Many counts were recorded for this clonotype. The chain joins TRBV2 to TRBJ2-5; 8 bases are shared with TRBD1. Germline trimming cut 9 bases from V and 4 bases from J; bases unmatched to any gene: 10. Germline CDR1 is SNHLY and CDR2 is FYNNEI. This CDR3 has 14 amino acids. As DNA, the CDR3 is TGTGCCAGTTCAGGACAGGGCGGGTCAGAGACCCAGTACTTC. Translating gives CASSGQGGSETQYF.

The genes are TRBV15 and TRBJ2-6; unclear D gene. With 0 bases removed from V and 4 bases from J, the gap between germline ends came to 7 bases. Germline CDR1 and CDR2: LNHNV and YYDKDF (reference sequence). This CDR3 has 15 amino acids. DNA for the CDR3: TGTGCCACCAGCAGAGATGCCACCGGGGCCAACGTCCTGACTTTC. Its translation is CATSRDATGANVLTF.

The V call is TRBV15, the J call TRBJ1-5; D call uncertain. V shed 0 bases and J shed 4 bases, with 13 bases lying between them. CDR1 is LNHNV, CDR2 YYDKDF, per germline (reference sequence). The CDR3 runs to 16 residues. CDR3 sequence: CATSRDRIGHNQPQHF. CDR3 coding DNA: TGTGCCACCAGCAGAGATCGGATAGGTCATAATCAGCCCCAGCATTTT. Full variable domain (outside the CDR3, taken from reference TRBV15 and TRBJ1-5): DAMVIQNPRYQVTQFGKPVTLSCSQTLNHNVMYWYQQKSSQAPKLLFHYYDKDFNNEADTPDNFQSRRPNTSFCFLDIRSPGLGDTAMYLCATSRDRIGHNQPQHFGDGTRLSIL.

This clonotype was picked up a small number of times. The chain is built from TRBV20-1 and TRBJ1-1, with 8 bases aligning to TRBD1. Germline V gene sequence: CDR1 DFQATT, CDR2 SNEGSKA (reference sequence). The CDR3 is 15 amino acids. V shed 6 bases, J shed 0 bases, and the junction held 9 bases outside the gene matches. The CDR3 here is CSAANRGALNTEAFF. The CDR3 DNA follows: TGCAGTGCCGCGAACAGGGGGGCCTTGAACACTGAAGCTTTCTTT.

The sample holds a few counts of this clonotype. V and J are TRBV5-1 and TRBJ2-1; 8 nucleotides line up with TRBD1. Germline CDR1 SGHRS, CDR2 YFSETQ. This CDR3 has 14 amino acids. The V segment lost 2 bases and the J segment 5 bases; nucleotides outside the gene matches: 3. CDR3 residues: CASSFMGQDNEQFF. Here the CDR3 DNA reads TGCGCCAGCAGCTTTATGGGACAGGACAATGAGCAGTTCTTC.

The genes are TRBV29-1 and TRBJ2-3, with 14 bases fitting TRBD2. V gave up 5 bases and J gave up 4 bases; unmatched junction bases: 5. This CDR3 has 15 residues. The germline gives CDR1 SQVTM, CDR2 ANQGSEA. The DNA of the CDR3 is TGCAGCGTTCCGGGACTAGCGGGAGTCGCAGATACGCAGTATTTT. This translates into CSVPGLAGVADTQYF.

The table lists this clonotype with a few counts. The CDR3 sequence is CASSQLFPYEQYF. CDR3 coding DNA: TGTGCCAGCAGCCAACTTTTCCCCTACGAGCAGTACTTC. The rearrangement joins TRBV4-2 to TRBJ2-7, with no clear D. There are 13 residues in the CDR3. Germline V gives CDR1 LGHNA, CDR2 YNFKEQ. Trimming pared 2 bases from V and 2 bases from J, leaving 7 bases between.

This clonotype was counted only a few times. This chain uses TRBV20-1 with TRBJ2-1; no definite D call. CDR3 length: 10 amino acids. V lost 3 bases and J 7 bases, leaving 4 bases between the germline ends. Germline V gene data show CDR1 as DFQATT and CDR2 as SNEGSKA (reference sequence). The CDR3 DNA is TGCAGTGCTAGGAGGAATGAGCAGTTCTTC. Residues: CSARRNEQFF.

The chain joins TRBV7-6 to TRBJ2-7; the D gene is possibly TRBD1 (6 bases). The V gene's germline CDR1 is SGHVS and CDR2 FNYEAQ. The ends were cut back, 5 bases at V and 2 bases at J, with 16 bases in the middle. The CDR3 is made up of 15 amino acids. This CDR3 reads CASSRDRTSAYEQYF. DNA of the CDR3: TGTGCCAGCAGCCGAGACAGGACCTCGGCCTACGAGCAGTACTTC.

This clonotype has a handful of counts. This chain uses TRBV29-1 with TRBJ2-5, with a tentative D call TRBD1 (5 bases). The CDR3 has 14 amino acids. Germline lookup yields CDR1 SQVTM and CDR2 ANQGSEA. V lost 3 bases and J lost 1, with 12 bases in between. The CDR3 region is CSVDWGPSQETQYF. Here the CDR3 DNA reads TGCAGCGTTGATTGGGGCCCTTCCCAAGAGACCCAGTACTTC.

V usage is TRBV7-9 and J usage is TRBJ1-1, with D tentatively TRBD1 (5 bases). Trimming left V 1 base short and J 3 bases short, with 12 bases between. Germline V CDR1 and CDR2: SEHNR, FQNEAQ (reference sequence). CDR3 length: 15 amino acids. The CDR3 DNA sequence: TGTGCCAGCAGCTTAGTTGGGGAAGGGGACACTGAAGCTTTCTTT. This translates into CASSLVGEGDTEAFF.

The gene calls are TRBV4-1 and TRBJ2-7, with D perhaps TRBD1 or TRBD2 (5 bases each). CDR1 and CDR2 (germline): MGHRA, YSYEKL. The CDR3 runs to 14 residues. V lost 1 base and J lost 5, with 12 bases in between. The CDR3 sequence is CASSQVDRGHEQYF. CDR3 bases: TGCGCCAGCAGCCAAGTTGATCGGGGCCACGAGCAGTACTTC.

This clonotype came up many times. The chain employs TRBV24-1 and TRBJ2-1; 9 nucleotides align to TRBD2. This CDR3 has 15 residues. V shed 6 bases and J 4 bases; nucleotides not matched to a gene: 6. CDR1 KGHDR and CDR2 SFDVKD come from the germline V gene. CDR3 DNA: TGTGCCACCAGTTCCCAGCGGGGGGTTTACAATGAGCAGTTCTTC. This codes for CATSSQRGVYNEQFF.

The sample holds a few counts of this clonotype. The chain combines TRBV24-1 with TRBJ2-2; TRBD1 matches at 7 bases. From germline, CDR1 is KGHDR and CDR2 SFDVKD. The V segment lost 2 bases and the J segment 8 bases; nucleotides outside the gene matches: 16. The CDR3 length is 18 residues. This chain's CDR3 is CATSDYFRTGHGRGELFF. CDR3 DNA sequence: TGTGCCACCAGTGATTATTTTCGGACAGGTCACGGTCGGGGGGAGCTGTTTTTT.

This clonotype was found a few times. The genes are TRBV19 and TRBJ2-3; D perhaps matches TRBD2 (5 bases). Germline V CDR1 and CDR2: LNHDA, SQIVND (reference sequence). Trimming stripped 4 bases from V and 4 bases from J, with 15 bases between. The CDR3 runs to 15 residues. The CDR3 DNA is TGTGCCAGTAGTACCCTGGACCAGCGGCCAGATACGCAGTATTTT. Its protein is CASSTLDQRPDTQYF.

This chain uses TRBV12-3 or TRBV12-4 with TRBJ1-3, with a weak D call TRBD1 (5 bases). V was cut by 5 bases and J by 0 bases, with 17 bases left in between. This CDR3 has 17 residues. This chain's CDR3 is CASSRDRASSSGNTIYF. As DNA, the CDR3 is TGTGCCAGCAGTAGGGACCGAGCCTCAAGCTCTGGAAACACCATATATTTT.

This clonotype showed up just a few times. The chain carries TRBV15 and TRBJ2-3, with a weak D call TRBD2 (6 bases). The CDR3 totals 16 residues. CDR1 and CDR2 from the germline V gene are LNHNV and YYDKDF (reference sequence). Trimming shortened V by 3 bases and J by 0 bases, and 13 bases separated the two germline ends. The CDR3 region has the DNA TGTGCCACCAGCAGCGGGACTGCCTATAGCACAGATACGCAGTATTTT. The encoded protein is CATSSGTAYSTDTQYF.

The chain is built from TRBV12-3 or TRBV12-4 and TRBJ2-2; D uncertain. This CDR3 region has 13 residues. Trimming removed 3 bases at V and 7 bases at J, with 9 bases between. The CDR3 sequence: CASSLSVGGELFF. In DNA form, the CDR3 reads TGTGCCAGCAGTTTGAGTGTTGGCGGGGAGCTGTTTTTT.

CDR3 sequence (DNA): TGTGCCAGCAGGTCGGGCAGTCGGAATGAGCAGTTCTTC. Its translation: CASRSGSRNEQFF. V is TRBV7-9 and J is TRBJ2-1; D is ambiguous. This CDR3 region has 13 residues. Germline CDR1 SEHNR, CDR2 FQNEAQ (reference sequence). V shed 6 bases and J shed 7 bases, with 13 bases lying between them.

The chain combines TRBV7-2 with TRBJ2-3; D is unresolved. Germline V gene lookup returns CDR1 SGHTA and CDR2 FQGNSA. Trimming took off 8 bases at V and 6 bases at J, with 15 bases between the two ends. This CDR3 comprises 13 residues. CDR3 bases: TGTGCCAGCCATGAACCCCCCGAGGATACGCAGTATTTT. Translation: CASHEPPEDTQYF.

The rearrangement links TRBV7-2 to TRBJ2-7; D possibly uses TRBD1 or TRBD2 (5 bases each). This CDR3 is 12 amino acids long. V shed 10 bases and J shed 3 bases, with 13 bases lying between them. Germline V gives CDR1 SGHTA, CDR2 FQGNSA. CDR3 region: CATKGSGYEQYF. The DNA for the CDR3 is TGTGCCACCAAGGGGAGCGGCTACGAGCAGTACTTC.